This T cell receptor (beta chain) was identified in a study of shared clonotypes between healthy human individuals. Study-level findings and limits: A generally larger estimated richness was seen in naive subsets than in memory subsets.

Germline V gene data show CDR1 as MDHEN and CDR2 as SYDVKM. V shed 6 bases and J 4 bases; nucleotides not matched to a gene: 6. The CDR3 is 15 amino acids. With respect to this clone: The antigen is not known.

Profiling relied on immunoSEQ multiplex PCR, and the TCRdb table lists in-frame clones only, not all of them. There are about 1.5 million clones in the sample; roughly 98% occur only once, and 0.4% to 0.55% lies in the top ten. Researchers partitioned CD4+ cells into CD45RA+ naive and CD45RA-negative memory subsets. Sequenced sample: naive CD4+ T cells sorted from blood. Subset meaning: CD45RA+ positively selected. V and J are TRBV28 and TRBJ2-2; 9 bases fit TRBD1. The sequence derives from a man between 25 and 39 years old in good health. DNA for the CDR3: TGTGCCAGCAGCGGGGTGACAGGGGGCACCGGGGAGCTGTTTTTT. Protein product: CASSGVTGGTGELFF.